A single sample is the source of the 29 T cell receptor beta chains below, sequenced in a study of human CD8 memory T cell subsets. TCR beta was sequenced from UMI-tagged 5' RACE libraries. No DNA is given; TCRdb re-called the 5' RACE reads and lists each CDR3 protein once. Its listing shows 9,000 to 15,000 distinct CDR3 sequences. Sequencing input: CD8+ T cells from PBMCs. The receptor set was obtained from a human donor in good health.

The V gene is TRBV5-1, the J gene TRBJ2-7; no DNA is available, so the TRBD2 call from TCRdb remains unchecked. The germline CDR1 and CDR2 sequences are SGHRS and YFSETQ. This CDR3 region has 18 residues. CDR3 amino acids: CASSLPLPGSWHDYEQYF.

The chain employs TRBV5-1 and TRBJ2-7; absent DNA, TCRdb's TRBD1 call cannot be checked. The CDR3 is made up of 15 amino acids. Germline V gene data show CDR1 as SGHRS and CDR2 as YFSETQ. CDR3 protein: CASSSIDRPSYEQYF.

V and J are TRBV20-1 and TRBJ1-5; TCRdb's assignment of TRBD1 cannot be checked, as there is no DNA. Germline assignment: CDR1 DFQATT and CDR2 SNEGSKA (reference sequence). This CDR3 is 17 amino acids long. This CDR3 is CSARDRTGGWGNQPQHF.

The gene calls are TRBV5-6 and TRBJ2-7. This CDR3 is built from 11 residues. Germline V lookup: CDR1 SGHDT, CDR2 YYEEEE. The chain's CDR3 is CASSFSGEQYF.

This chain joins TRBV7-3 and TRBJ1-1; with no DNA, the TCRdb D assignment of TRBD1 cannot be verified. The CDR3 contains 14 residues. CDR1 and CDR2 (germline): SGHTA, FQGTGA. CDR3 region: CASSLLGENTEAFF.

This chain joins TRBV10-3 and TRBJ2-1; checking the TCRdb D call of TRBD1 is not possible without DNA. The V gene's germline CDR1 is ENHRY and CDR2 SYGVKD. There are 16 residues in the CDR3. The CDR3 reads CAISVVGTGKDNEQFF.

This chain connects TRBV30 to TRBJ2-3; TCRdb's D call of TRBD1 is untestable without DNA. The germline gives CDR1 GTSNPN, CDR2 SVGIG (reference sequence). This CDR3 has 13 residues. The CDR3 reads CASSTGGTDTQYF.

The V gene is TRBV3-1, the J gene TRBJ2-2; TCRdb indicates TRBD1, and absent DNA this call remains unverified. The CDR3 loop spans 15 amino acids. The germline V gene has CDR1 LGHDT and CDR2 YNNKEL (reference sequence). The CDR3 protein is CASINRGANTGELFF.

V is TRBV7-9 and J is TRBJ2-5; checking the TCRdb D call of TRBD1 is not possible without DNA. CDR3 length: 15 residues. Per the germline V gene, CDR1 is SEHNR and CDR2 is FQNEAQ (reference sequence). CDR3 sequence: CASSPRDSLVETQYF. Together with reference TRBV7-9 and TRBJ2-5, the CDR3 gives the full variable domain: DTGVSQNPRHKITKRGQNVTFRCDPISEHNRLYWYRQTLGQGPEFLTYFQNEAQLEKSRLLSDRFSAERPKGSFSTLEIQRTEQGDSAMYLCASSPRDSLVETQYFGPGTRLLVL.

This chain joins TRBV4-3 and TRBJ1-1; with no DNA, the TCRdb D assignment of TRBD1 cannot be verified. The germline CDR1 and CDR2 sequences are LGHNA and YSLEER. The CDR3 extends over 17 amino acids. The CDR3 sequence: CASRQIRVTGGLAEAFF.

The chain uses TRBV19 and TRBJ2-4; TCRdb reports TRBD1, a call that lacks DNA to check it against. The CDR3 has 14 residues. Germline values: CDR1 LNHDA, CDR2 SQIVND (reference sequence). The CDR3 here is CASRQGIAKNIQYF.

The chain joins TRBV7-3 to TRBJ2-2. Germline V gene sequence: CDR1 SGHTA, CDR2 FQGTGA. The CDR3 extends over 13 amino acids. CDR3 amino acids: CASSLKRGGELFF.

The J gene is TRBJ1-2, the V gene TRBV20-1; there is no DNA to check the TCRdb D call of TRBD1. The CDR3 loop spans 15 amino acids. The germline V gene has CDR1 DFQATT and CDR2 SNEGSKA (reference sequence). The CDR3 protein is CSARDVRGEAYGYTF.

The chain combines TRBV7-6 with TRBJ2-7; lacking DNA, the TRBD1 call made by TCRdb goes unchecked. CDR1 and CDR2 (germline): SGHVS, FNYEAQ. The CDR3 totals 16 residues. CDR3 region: CASSEGTGGSSYEQYF.

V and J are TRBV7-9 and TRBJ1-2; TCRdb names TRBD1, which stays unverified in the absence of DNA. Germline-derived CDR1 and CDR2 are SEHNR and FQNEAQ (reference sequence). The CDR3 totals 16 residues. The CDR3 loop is CASSFQGALGNYGYTF.

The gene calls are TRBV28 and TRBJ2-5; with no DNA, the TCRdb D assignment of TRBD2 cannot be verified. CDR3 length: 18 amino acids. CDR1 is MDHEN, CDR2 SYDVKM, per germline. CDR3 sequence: CASSAPGTSGSYGETQYF.

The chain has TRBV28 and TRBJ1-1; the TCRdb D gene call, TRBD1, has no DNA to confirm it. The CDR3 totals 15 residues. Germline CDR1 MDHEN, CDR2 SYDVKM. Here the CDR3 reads CASNLSGGGFTEAFF.

CDR3 loop: CASRGFSYEQYF. The chain recombines TRBV19 with TRBJ2-7. The CDR3 covers 12 residues. From germline, CDR1 is LNHDA and CDR2 SQIVND (reference sequence).

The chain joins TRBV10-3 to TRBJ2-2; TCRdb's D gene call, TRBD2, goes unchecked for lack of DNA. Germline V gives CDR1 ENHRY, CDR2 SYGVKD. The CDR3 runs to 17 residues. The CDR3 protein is CAIRQLAGESLVGELFF.

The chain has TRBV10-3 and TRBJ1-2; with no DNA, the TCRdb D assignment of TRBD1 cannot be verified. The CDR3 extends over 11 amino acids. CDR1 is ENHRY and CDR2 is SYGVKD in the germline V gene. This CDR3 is CATRGLNGYTF.

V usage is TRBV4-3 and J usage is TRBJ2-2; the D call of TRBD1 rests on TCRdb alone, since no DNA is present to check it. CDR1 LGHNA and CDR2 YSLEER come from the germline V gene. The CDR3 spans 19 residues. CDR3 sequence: CASSQDALRGGGFTGELFF.

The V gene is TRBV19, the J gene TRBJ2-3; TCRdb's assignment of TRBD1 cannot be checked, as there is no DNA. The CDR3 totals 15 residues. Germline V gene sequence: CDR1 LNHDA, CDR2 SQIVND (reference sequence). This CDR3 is CASSIEGSATDTQYF.

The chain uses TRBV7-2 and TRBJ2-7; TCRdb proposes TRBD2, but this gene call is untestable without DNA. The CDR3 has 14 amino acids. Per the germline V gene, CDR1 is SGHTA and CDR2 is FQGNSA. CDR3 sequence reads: CASSLLAGSYEQYF.

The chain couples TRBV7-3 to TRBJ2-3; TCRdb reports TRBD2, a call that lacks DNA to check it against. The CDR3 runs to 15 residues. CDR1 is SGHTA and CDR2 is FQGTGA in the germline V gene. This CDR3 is CASSLTSGRADTQYF.

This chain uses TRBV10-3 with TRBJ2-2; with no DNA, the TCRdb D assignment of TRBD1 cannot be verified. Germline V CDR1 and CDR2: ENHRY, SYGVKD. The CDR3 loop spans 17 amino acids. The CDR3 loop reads CAIRKGGGNANTGELFF.

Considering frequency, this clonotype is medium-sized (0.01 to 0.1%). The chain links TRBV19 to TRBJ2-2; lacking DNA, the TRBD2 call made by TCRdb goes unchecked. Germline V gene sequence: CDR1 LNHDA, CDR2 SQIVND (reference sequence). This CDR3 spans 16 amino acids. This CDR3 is CASSIEAGAGTGELFF. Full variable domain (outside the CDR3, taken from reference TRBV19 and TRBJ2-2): DGGITQSPKYLFRKEGQNVTLSCEQNLNHDAMYWYRQDPGQGLRLIYYSQIVNDFQKGDIAEGYSVSREKKESFPLTVTSAQKNPTAFYLCASSIEAGAGTGELFFGEGSRLTVL.

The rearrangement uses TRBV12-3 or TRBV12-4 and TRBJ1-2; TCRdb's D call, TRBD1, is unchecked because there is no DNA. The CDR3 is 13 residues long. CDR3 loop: CASSPTGYYGYTF.

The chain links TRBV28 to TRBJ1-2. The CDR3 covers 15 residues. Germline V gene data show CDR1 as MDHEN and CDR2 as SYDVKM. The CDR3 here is CASRRTDGRNYGYTF.

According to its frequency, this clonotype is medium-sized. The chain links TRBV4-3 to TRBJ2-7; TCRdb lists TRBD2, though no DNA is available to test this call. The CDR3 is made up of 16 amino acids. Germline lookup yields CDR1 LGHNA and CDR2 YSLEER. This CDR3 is CASSQDWAGGFYEQYF.